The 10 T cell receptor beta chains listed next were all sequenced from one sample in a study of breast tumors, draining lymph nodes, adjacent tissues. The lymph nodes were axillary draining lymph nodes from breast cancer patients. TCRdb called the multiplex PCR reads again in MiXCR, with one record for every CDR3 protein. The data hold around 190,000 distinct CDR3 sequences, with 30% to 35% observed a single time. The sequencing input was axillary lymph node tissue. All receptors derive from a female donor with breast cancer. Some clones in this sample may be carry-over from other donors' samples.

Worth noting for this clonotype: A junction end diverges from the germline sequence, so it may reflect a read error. DNA for the CDR3: TGTGCCAGCAGCTTAGACCAGGGTAGCGATCAGCCCCAGCATTTT. It specifies CASSLDQGSDQPQHF. This chain links TRBV11-2 with TRBJ1-5, with D maybe TRBD1 (5 bases). In germline, CDR1 is SGHAT, CDR2 FQNNGV. This CDR3 spans 15 amino acids.

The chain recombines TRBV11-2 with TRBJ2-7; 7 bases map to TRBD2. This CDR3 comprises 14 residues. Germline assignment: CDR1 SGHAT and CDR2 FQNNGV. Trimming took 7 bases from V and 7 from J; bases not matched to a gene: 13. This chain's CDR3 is CASTPAGSDYEQYF. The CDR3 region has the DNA TGTGCCAGCACCCCAGCGGGATCGGACTATGAGCAGTACTTC.

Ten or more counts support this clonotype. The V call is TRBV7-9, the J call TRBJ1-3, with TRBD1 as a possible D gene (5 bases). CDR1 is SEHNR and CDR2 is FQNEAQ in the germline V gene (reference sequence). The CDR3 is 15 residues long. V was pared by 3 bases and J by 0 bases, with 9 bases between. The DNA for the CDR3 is TGTGCCAGCAGCTTCAGGGCCCCCTCTGGAAACACCATATATTTT. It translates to CASSFRAPSGNTIYF.

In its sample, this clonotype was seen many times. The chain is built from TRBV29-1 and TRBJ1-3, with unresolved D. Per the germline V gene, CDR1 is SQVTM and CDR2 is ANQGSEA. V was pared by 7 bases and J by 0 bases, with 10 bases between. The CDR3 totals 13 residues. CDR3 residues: CSAWTDSGNTIYF. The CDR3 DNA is TGCAGCGCATGGACCGACTCTGGAAACACCATATATTTT.

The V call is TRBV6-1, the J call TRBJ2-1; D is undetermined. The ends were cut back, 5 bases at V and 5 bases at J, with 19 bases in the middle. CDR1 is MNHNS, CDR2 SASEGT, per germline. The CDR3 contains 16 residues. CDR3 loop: CASSTPFAPFDNEQFF. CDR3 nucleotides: TGTGCCAGCAGTACCCCTTTCGCCCCCTTTGACAATGAGCAGTTCTTC.

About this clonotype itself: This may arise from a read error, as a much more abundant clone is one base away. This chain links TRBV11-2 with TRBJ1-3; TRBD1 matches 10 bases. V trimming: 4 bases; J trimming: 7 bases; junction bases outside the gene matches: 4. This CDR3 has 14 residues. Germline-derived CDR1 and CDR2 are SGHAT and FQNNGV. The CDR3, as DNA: TGTGCCAGCAGCTCGGGACAGGGGCTCAACACCATATATTTT. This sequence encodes CASSSGQGLNTIYF.

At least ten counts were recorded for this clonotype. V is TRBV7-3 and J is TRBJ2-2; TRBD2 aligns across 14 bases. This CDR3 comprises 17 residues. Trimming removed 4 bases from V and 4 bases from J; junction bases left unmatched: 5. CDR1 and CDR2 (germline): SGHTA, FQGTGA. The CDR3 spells CASSSGLAGGVTGELFF. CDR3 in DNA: TGTGCCAGCAGCTCCGGACTAGCGGGGGGCGTCACCGGGGAGCTGTTTTTT.

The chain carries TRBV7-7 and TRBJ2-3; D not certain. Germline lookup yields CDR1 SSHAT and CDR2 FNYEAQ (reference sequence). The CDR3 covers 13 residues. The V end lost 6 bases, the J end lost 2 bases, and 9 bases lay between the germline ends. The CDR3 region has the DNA TGTGCCAGCAGGAAGGGTTTCACAGATACGCAGTATTTT. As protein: CASRKGFTDTQYF.

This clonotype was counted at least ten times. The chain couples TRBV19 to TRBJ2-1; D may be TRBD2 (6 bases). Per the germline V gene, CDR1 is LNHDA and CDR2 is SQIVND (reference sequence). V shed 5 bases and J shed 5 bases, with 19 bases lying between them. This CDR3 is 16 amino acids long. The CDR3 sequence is CASSGPPGLTNNEQFF. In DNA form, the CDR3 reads TGTGCCAGTAGTGGACCACCGGGACTCACCAACAATGAGCAGTTCTTC.

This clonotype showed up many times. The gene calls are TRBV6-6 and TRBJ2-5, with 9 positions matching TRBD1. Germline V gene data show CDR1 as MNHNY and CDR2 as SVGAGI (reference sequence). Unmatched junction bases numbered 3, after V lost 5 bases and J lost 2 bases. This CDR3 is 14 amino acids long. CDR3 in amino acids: CASSGTGYQETQYF. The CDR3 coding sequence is TGTGCCAGCAGTGGGACAGGGTATCAAGAGACCCAGTACTTC.